This TCR beta chain was profiled in a study of T cell responses to AZD1222 COVID-19 vaccine. Study findings and constraints: Just a handful of AZD1222 recipients tested seropositive at baseline. As reported, nearly half of all spike-specific TCRs target variant regions that are unmutated.

TCRdb's copy holds only in-frame clones and misses some; the assay was immunoSEQ multiplex PCR. The repertoire holds about 150,000 clones, with 75% to 90% as singletons. Per germline, CDR1 MNHNS and CDR2 SASEGT. There are 16 residues in the CDR3. Trimming removed 2 bases from V and 4 bases from J, with 14 bases in between. Of note for this clone: As yet, its antigen is unknown.

V is TRBV6-1 and J is TRBJ2-2; tentative D call: TRBD2 (6 bases). This TCR came from an adult in good health. The source was peripheral blood, collected on day 0 of AZD1222 vaccination. The CDR3 sequence is CASSERRTGGTGELFF. In DNA form, the CDR3 reads TGTGCCAGCAGTGAAAGGAGGACCGGGGGCACCGGGGAGCTGTTTTTT.